What follows are 14 T cell receptor beta chains derived from one specimen sequenced in a study of technical replicates of blood from a few donors. The protocol was immunoSEQ multiplex PCR, while the TCRdb copy is restricted to in-frame clones and leaves out a portion. The table includes tens of thousands of clones, 65% to 90% detected once. Material: PBMCs. The receptor source for this set is a human donor in good health. Some clones in this sample may be carry-over from other donors' samples.

The chain carries TRBV19 and TRBJ2-5; perhaps TRBD1 as D (5 bases). The germline CDR1 and CDR2 sequences are LNHDA and SQIVND (reference sequence). Trimming took 3 bases from V and 5 from J, leaving 10 bases between them. This CDR3 contains 13 residues. CDR3: CASSIQWGETQYF. In DNA, the CDR3 is TGTGCCAGTAGTATTCAGTGGGGCGAGACCCAGTACTTC.

The chain employs TRBV4-3 and TRBJ2-1, with 7 positions matching TRBD1. Germline V gives CDR1 LGHNA, CDR2 YSLEER. The CDR3 is 14 amino acids. J gave up 6 bases and V 0 bases, and 2 bases lay outside the gene matches. The DNA for the CDR3 is TGCGCCAGCAGCCAAGATCACAGGGGCAATGAGCAGTTCTTC. This translates into CASSQDHRGNEQFF.

The chain employs TRBV29-1 and TRBJ1-1; tentatively, D is TRBD1 (6 bases). CDR3 length equals 13 residues. Trimming removed 7 bases from V and 0 bases from J, with 12 bases in between. The germline CDR1 and CDR2 sequences are SQVTM and ANQGSEA. The CDR3 coding sequence is TGCAGCGGCCAAGGACAGCTGAACACTGAAGCTTTCTTT. Translating gives CSGQGQLNTEAFF.

This clone came up a few times. Other DNA sequences in the sample encode the same CDR3. The chain couples TRBV7-2 to TRBJ1-4, with TRBD1 as a possible D gene (6 bases). CDR3 length: 14 amino acids. V lost 1 base and J 6 bases, leaving 9 bases between the germline ends. CDR1 is SGHTA, CDR2 FQGNSA, per germline. CDR3 region: CASSLVRGDEKLFF. CDR3 DNA sequence: TGTGCCAGCAGCTTAGTCAGGGGTGATGAAAAACTGTTTTTT.

The J gene is TRBJ1-2, the V gene TRBV30, with a tentative D call TRBD1 (5 bases). CDR1 is GTSNPN, CDR2 SVGIG, per germline (reference sequence). The CDR3 runs 13 residues. Trimming shortened V by 4 bases and J by 8 bases, and 17 bases separated the two germline ends. In nucleotides, the CDR3 is TGTGCCTGGAATTTGGGGGGAAATACAGGCTACACCTTC. It is translated as CAWNLGGNTGYTF.

This chain links TRBV9 with TRBJ1-2; D is ambiguous. Germline loops: CDR1 SGDLS, CDR2 YYNGEE. V was pared by 3 bases and J by 9 bases, with 18 bases between. CDR3 length equals 14 residues. The CDR3 DNA is TGTGCCAGCAGCGCTCTAGGCACCTCCTCAAGCTACACCTTC. Encoded protein: CASSALGTSSSYTF.

The V and J genes are TRBV10-3 and TRBJ2-7; D remains ambiguous. Between the trimmed V and J ends, which lost 3 bases and 0 bases, there was a span of 6 bases. The CDR3 spans 13 residues. Germline-derived CDR1 and CDR2 are ENHRY and SYGVKD. CDR3 in amino acids: CAISDINSYEQYF. For the CDR3, the DNA is TGTGCCATCAGTGACATCAACTCCTACGAGCAGTACTTC.

In regard to this clone: A far larger clone is one nucleotide away, so this likely arose from a read error. The chain employs TRBV29-1 and TRBJ2-1, with 10 bases matching TRBD2. The V gene's germline CDR1 is SQVTM and CDR2 ANQGSEA. Trimming removed 5 bases from V and 9 bases from J; junction bases left unmatched: 13. CDR3 length: 15 amino acids. The CDR3 DNA is TGCAGCGTTCCGACCGGGACTAGCGAAAACAGTGAGCAGTTCTTC. It is translated as CSVPTGTSENSEQFF.

This chain links TRBV11-3 with TRBJ1-5; D is undetermined. V was clipped by 4 bases and J by 0 bases, with 4 bases between them. The germline gives CDR1 SGHNT, CDR2 YENEEA. This CDR3 has 13 residues. In nucleotides, the CDR3 is TGTGCCAGCAGCTCGTCTAGCAATCAGCCCCAGCATTTT. Protein: CASSSSSNQPQHF. Based on the CDR3 plus reference TRBV11-3 and TRBJ1-5, the full variable domain is EAGVVQSPRYKIIEKKQPVAFWCNPISGHNTLYWYLQNLGQGPELLIRYENEEAVDDSQLPKDRFSAERLKGVDSTLKIQPAELGDSAVYLCASSSSSNQPQHFGDGTRLSIL.

The chain joins TRBV5-5 to TRBJ2-7; TRBD1 matches at 8 bases. V trimming: 1 base; J trimming: 5 bases; junction bases outside the gene matches: 8. This CDR3 region has 15 residues. Germline V lookup: CDR1 SGHKS, CDR2 YYEKEE (reference sequence). The CDR3 is CASSLPLDRADEQYF. In nucleotides, the CDR3 is TGTGCCAGCAGCTTGCCCCTGGACAGGGCGGACGAGCAGTACTTC.

This chain links TRBV6-5 with TRBJ2-7; 13 bases fit TRBD2. Germline-derived CDR1 and CDR2 are MNHEY and SVGAGI. This CDR3 spans 15 amino acids. The ends lost 6 bases at V and 3 bases at J; junction bases unmatched: 5. The DNA of the CDR3 is TGTGCCAGCAGGGATAGGACTAGCGGGAGCTACGAGCAGTACTTC. This encodes CASRDRTSGSYEQYF.

V and J are TRBV7-2 and TRBJ2-2; 7 bases fit TRBD1. The ends lost 2 bases at V and 5 bases at J; junction bases unmatched: 5. Looked up from germline, CDR1 is SGHTA and CDR2 is FQGNSA. The CDR3 has 15 amino acids. The DNA of the CDR3 is TGTGCCAGCAGCTTAACTGTGACAGGGACCGGGGAGCTGTTTTTT. Residues: CASSLTVTGTGELFF.

This chain uses TRBV6-1 with TRBJ1-5, with TRBD1 identical over 8 bases. Germline V gene sequence: CDR1 MNHNS, CDR2 SASEGT. This CDR3 has 14 amino acids. The V and J ends lost 7 bases and 7 bases, in that order; junction bases with no gene match: 9. CDR3 region: CASNFDRGRQPQHF. The DNA for the CDR3 is TGTGCCAGCAACTTTGACAGGGGTAGGCAGCCCCAGCATTTT.

This clone appeared a few times. This sequence joins TRBV7-9 and TRBJ1-5; D may be TRBD1 (6 bases). CDR1 SEHNR and CDR2 FQNEAQ come from the germline V gene (reference sequence). Trimming cost V 3 bases and J 3 bases, with 12 bases left between them. This CDR3 spans 15 amino acids. Here the CDR3 reads CASSLEQGNNQPQHF. The CDR3 DNA sequence: TGTGCCAGCAGCTTGGAACAGGGCAACAATCAGCCCCAGCATTTT. Full variable domain (rest looked up from reference TRBV7-9 and TRBJ1-5): DTGVSQNPRHKITKRGQNVTFRCDPISEHNRLYWYRQTLGQGPEFLTYFQNEAQLEKSRLLSDRFSAERPKGSFSTLEIQRTEQGDSAMYLCASSLEQGNNQPQHFGDGTRLSIL.